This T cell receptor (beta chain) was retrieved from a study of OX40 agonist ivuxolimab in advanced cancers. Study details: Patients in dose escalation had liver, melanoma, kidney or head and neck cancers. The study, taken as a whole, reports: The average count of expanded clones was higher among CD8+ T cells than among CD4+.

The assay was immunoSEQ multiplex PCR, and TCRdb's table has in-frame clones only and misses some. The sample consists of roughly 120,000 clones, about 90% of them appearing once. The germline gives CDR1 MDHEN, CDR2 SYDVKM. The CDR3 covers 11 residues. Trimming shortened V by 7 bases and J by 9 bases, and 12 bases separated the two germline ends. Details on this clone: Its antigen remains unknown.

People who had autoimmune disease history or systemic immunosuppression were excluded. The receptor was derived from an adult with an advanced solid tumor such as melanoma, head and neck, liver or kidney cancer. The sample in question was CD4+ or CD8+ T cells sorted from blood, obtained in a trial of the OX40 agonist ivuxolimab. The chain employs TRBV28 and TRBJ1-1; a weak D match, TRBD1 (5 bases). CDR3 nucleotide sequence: TGTGCCAGCAATATGCAGGGTAAAGCTTTCTTT. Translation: CASNMQGKAFF.